The 20 T cell receptor beta chains presented below share a single source sample, sequenced in a study of T cell changes during pregnancy in multiple sclerosis. The repertoire was sequenced with immunoSEQ multiplex PCR; TCRdb's copy has only in-frame clones and lacks some. The sample has about 36,000 clones, roughly nine tenths seen once; the top ten hold 0.47%. The sample here was CD4+ T cells from peripheral blood mononuclear cells, taken after pregnancy. The source is a female donor with multiple sclerosis, enrolled in a pregnancy study.

The J gene is TRBJ1-6, the V gene TRBV2, with D unresolved. Germline V gives CDR1 SNHLY, CDR2 FYNNEI. Trimming took 5 bases from V and 0 from J, leaving 11 bases between them. This CDR3 spans 16 amino acids. The CDR3 nucleotides are TGTGCCAGCAGTTCCGGGATGAGCTCCTATAATTCACCCCTCCACTTT. It encodes CASSSGMSSYNSPLHF.

V and J are TRBV5-4 and TRBJ2-1, with 9 bases aligning to TRBD2. The V gene end was trimmed by 0 bases and the J gene end by 5 bases; junction bases not matched to a gene: 12. The length of the CDR3 is 18 residues. CDR1 and CDR2 from the germline V gene are SGHNT and YYREEE (reference sequence). The CDR3 protein is CASSLAQKRGAPDNEQFF. CDR3 coding DNA: TGTGCCAGCAGCTTGGCCCAGAAGCGGGGGGCCCCAGACAATGAGCAGTTCTTC.

This clone appeared once. V and J are TRBV5-4 and TRBJ2-6; no firm D call. V was shortened by 2 bases and J by 4 bases, with 13 bases between the two germline ends. CDR3 size: 16 residues. Germline CDR1 SGHNT, CDR2 YYREEE (reference sequence). The CDR3 sequence is CASSFYGLAGANVLTF. CDR3 DNA sequence: TGTGCCAGCAGCTTCTACGGGTTGGCGGGGGCCAACGTCCTGACTTTC.

The rearrangement uses TRBV10-2 and TRBJ1-5; D is uncertain. The CDR3 extends over 13 amino acids. V was pared by 3 bases and J by 3 bases, with 6 bases between. CDR1 is WSHSY and CDR2 is SAAADI in the germline V gene. The CDR3 here is CASSDRPNQPQHF. In DNA form, the CDR3 reads TGCGCCAGCAGTGACAGGCCCAATCAGCCCCAGCATTTT.

The chain links TRBV5-1 to TRBJ1-1, with D possibly matching TRBD1 (5 bases). Germline CDR1 reads SGHRS; CDR2 reads YFSETQ. The CDR3 runs 15 residues. The V and J ends lost 0 bases and 4 bases respectively, with 13 bases between them. The CDR3 loop is CASSLDPGLGTEAFF. In DNA form, the CDR3 reads TGCGCCAGCAGCTTGGATCCAGGGTTGGGCACTGAAGCTTTCTTT.

V usage is TRBV7-9 and J usage is TRBJ2-5; D is perhaps TRBD2 (6 bases). Trimming cost V 1 base and J 5 bases, with 17 bases left between them. The CDR3 extends over 16 amino acids. Germline V gene data show CDR1 as SEHNR and CDR2 as FQNEAQ (reference sequence). CDR3 in DNA: TGTGCCAGCAGCTTAGACGGCGGGAACCCAGGGGAGACCCAGTACTTC. Translation gives CASSLDGGNPGETQYF.

The rearrangement uses TRBV29-1 and TRBJ2-3; D unclear. Trimming stripped 7 bases from V and 0 bases from J, with 5 bases between. The CDR3 loop spans 11 amino acids. Germline CDR1 SQVTM, CDR2 ANQGSEA. This CDR3 reads CSGASTDTQYF. DNA for the CDR3: TGCAGCGGGGCAAGCACAGATACGCAGTATTTT.

The chain couples TRBV6-5 to TRBJ1-5; D possibly corresponds to TRBD1 (5 bases). Germline V CDR1 and CDR2: MNHEY, SVGAGI. The germline V and J ends were trimmed by 4 bases and 4 bases, with 11 bases remaining between them. This CDR3 contains 14 residues. The CDR3 spells CASSSNRFNQPQHF. In DNA form, the CDR3 reads TGTGCCAGCAGTTCCAACAGGTTTAATCAGCCCCAGCATTTT.

This clone was seen only a few times. The V call is TRBV4-1, the J call TRBJ1-6; 10 nucleotides align to TRBD1. CDR1 and CDR2 (germline): MGHRA, YSYEKL. The V segment lost 3 bases and the J segment 12 bases; nucleotides outside the gene matches: 8. This CDR3 has 15 amino acids. CDR3 loop: CASSQTLTGGLPLHF. The CDR3 DNA sequence: TGCGCCAGCAGCCAGACACTGACAGGGGGCTTACCCCTCCACTTT.

The chain employs TRBV7-3 and TRBJ2-5; 7 bases match TRBD1. After removal of 2 bases from V and 2 bases from J, the junction contained 2 bases not matched to a gene. The CDR3 is 14 residues long. From germline, CDR1 is SGHTA and CDR2 FQGTGA. CDR3 region: CASSLWGQQETQYF. DNA for the CDR3: TGTGCCAGCAGCTTATGGGGACAGCAAGAGACCCAGTACTTC.

This chain links TRBV10-1 with TRBJ2-1; the D is unclear. V was pared by 0 bases and J by 8 bases, with 5 bases between. The germline V gene has CDR1 WNHNN and CDR2 SYGVQD (reference sequence). The CDR3 loop spans 12 amino acids. This CDR3 reads CASSESIDEQFF. CDR3 coding DNA: TGCGCCAGCAGTGAGTCGATAGATGAGCAGTTCTTC.

This clone was observed a single time. This CDR3 reads CASSPRARTDTQYF. CDR3 nucleotide sequence: TGCGCCAGCAGTCCCAGGGCCCGCACAGATACGCAGTATTTT. The chain combines TRBV5-1 with TRBJ2-3, with D tentatively TRBD1 (5 bases). Trimming removed 5 bases at V and 1 base at J, with 11 bases between. CDR3 length equals 14 residues. CDR1 and CDR2 from the germline V gene are SGHRS and YFSETQ. Looking up the rest from reference TRBV5-1 and TRBJ2-3 gives the full variable domain: KAGVTQTPRYLIKTRGQQVTLSCSPISGHRSVSWYQQTPGQGLQFLFEYFSETQRNKGNFPGRFSGRQFSNSRSEMNVSTLELGDSALYLCASSPRARTDTQYFGPGTRLTVL.

The CDR3 DNA reads TGTGCCAGTAGTCGGGACTTTGGTGAAAAACTGTTTTTT. It is translated as CASSRDFGEKLFF. V usage is TRBV19 and J usage is TRBJ1-4, with D maybe TRBD1 (5 bases). Trimming shortened V by 5 bases and J by 7 bases, and 11 bases separated the two germline ends. The germline CDR1 and CDR2 sequences are LNHDA and SQIVND (reference sequence). The CDR3 length is 13 residues.

The rearrangement uses TRBV4-3 and TRBJ1-1; D remains ambiguous. V shed 6 bases and J shed 0 bases, with 8 bases lying between them. CDR3 length: 13 residues. Germline V gene lookup returns CDR1 LGHNA and CDR2 YSLEER. CDR3 sequence: CASSRSVNTEAFF. In DNA form, the CDR3 reads TGCGCCAGCAGTCGCTCAGTGAACACTGAAGCTTTCTTT.

The rearrangement uses TRBV6-5 and TRBJ2-2; 7 bases agree with TRBD1. Germline CDR1 MNHEY, CDR2 SVGAGI. CDR3 length: 15 amino acids. V was pared by 6 bases and J by 4 bases, with 8 bases of the junction left unmatched. The CDR3 loop reads CASRSQGFLTGELFF. The CDR3 coding sequence is TGTGCCAGCAGATCACAGGGGTTTCTCACCGGGGAGCTGTTTTTT.

The chain is built from TRBV7-9 and TRBJ1-1; D remains unclear. The CDR3 loop spans 12 amino acids. Trimming shortened V by 5 bases and J by 4 bases, and 8 bases separated the two germline ends. CDR1 and CDR2 from the germline V gene are SEHNR and FQNEAQ (reference sequence). In DNA, the CDR3 is TGTGCCAGCAGCCCGTACAGCACTGAAGCTTTCTTT. Encoded protein: CASSPYSTEAFF.

The chain recombines TRBV6-1 with TRBJ1-5, with TRBD1 matching over 11 bases. The CDR3 covers 18 residues. Germline V CDR1 and CDR2: MNHNS, SASEGT. Losses at the gene ends were 3 bases for V and 0 bases for J; bases not matched to a gene: 7. The CDR3 here is CASSDLLGQGGSNQPQHF. Here the CDR3 DNA reads TGTGCCAGCAGTGATCTACTGGGACAGGGGGGTAGCAATCAGCCCCAGCATTTT.

The rearrangement joins TRBV7-2 to TRBJ1-5; weak D call: TRBD1 (6 bases). The CDR3 runs to 16 residues. From germline, CDR1 is SGHTA and CDR2 FQGNSA. V lost 1 base and J 2 bases, leaving 12 bases between the germline ends. This CDR3 reads CASSLVINRGNQPQHF. The CDR3 nucleotides read TGTGCCAGCAGCTTAGTAATCAACAGGGGCAATCAGCCCCAGCATTTT.

The rearrangement links TRBV5-1 to TRBJ2-3; D is possibly TRBD1 (6 bases). The germline V and J ends were trimmed by 5 bases and 5 bases, with 12 bases remaining between them. The CDR3 has 13 residues. Germline CDR1 and CDR2: SGHRS and YFSETQ. Here the CDR3 DNA reads TGCGCCAGCAGTACAGGGACCATAGATACGCAGTATTTT. It specifies CASSTGTIDTQYF.

The chain recombines TRBV10-3 with TRBJ2-2; 9 bases agree with TRBD1. The CDR3 contains 19 residues. Germline V lookup: CDR1 ENHRY, CDR2 SYGVKD. Trimming took 6 bases from V and 1 from J; bases not matched to a gene: 15. CDR3 sequence: CAIRSAGQGKSVNTGELFF. The DNA of the CDR3 is TGTGCCATCAGATCCGCCGGACAGGGGAAATCAGTGAACACCGGGGAGCTGTTTTTT.